The present T cell receptor beta chain was sequenced within a study of identical twins (dated by TCRdb to 2016 to 2017). With regard to the full study: To test whether fetal clonotypes persist, the study used deep sequencing on TCR alpha and beta repertoires from monozygotic twins, unrelated adults of various ages, and cord blood. To rule out contamination, the twin experiments were replicated at different times with different library preparation protocols.

Library prep was done by 5' RACE. The listed sequencing device is Illumina HiSeq 2000. Template switching added a universal primer binding site, and the final cDNA carried a unique molecular identifier that allowed TCR cDNA molecules to be counted accurately. First-strand cDNA for TCR alpha and beta chains was synthesized from specific primers in the conserved constant-segment region. To control for contamination, each cDNA library was double barcoded with a SMART-Mk sample barcode plus Illumina barcodes. TruSeq adapter sequences, together with Illumina sample barcodes, were added in two successive PCR steps. TCR alpha and beta cDNA libraries were sequenced on the Illumina HiSeq platform with custom primers. In the authors' own workflow: MiGEC processed the raw reads to extract unique molecular identifiers, while MiXCR was used to determine the CDR3 positions. For each individual, recombination models were inferred using an EM algorithm with the repgenHMM and IGoR tools. Shared clonotype analysis was performed with the tcR package in R, normalizing sharing by the product of cloneset sizes. To study raw recombination free of thymic and clonal selection effects, out-of-frame nonproductive sequences were analyzed. TCRdb cleaned the public reads at Q25 with fastp, built clones with MiXCR and kept in-frame beta chains. One record per CDR3 amino acid sequence lists the most common genes and DNA. These V and J calls are TCRdb output, not the study's own analysis. This sample gives some 630,000 distinct CDR3 sequences in total; under 8.5% of them show up just once. The biggest ten clones account for about 1.5% of the sample.

Study-wide conclusions, independent of this receptor: Because the same donors could not be followed over many years, conclusions were based on cross-sectional statistical analysis. Out-of-frame TCR alpha sequences shared between twins showed an excess of low generation-probability sequences compared with coincidental sharing between unrelated individuals. Excess twin sharing in beta out-of-frame sequences was weaker because fewer shared sequences lowered the signal-to-noise ratio. Abundant cord blood beta clonotypes had fewer insertions, young adult naive repertoires showed a similar but weaker trend, and memory repertoires showed no such trend. Zero-insertion analyses could be partly confounded by invariant T cells such as MAIT and iNKT, though diverse VJ usage argued against such confounding for most clonotypes. Recombination models systematically underestimated out-of-frame TCR alpha sharing in monozygotic twins but agreed with sharing between unrelated individuals.

From its cysteine to its phenylalanine, the CDR3 spans 14 amino acids. Here the CDR3 DNA is all that survives: 42 bases in frame from base 1. CDR1 LNHNV and CDR2 YYDKDF were looked up in the germline V gene (reference sequence). In its sample, this clonotype was seen many times. Its specific antigen is unknown. One junction end does not reproduce the germline sequence, and a read error may be involved. All donors were healthy Caucasians. Three pairs of female monozygotic twins, all aged 18 to 29 years, were included in the twin cohort. RNA for TCR libraries was isolated from peripheral blood mononuclear cells. These records were also assigned to another study, of yellow fever vaccine responses in identical twins. The second study also describes: The T cell response to vaccination in identical twins was reported by the authors to appear partly convergent and partly personalized. In identical twins, the study followed T cell clones that responded to the vaccine with precision.

The rearrangement combines TRBV15 with TRBJ1-1, with 8 junctional bases fitting TRBD1. The source material was PBMCs. The clonotype comes from a woman aged 18-29 years in good health. The CDR3 here reads CATRRDRGETEAFF. The DNA reads as follows: TGTGCCACCAGGAGAGACAGGGGTGAAACTGAAGCTTTCTTT.